This T cell receptor beta chain is drawn from a study of shared clonotypes between healthy human individuals. Profiling relied on immunoSEQ multiplex PCR, and the TCRdb table lists in-frame clones only, not all of them. The table records about 2 million clones, about 94% of them present only once. The germline V and J ends were trimmed by 1 base and 2 bases, with 7 bases remaining between them. The CDR3 consists of 13 residues. Per the germline V gene, CDR1 is SGHDT and CDR2 is YYEEEE. Naive-designated CD8 cells lacked CD45RO, were positively enriched for CCR7, and omitted terminally differentiated effector memory CD45RA+ cells.

This TCR derives from a man younger than 35 in good health. The chain joins TRBV5-6 to TRBJ2-7, with no clear D. The material sequenced was naive CD8+ T cells sorted from blood. The CDR3 protein is CASSLFSAYEQYF. In nucleotides, the CDR3 is TGTGCCAGCAGCTTGTTCTCCGCCTACGAGCAGTACTTC.